These T cell receptor beta chains were read from a single sample in a study of blood T cell repertoires in COVID-19. Assay used: immunoSEQ multiplex PCR; TCRdb lists only in-frame clones, some missing. The repertoire holds over 200,000 clones, over 70% seen once, with around 30% in the top ten. Sequenced input: peripheral blood. Every receptor here comes from a middle-aged man with acute or convalescent COVID-19. CDR3s include the opening cysteine and the closing phenylalanine or tryptophan. D genes are given only for firm matches. The size of a clone is reported for some rows only, either as once, few or many, or as a class for expanded clones.

J gene	V gene	clone size	D gene	CDR3 DNA	CDR3 protein
TRBJ2-7	TRBV19	once	TRBD1	TGTGCCAGTAGAGGGACAGGGATCTACGAGCAGTACTTC	CASRGTGIYEQYF
TRBJ2-1	TRBV4-2	-	TRBD2	TGTGCCAGCAGCCAAGAAGGTAACAGCGGGAGGGGTGAGCAGTTCTTC	CASSQEGNSGRGEQFF
TRBJ2-7	TRBV5-1	-	-	TGCGCCAGCAGCTCTACTAACTCCTACGAGCAGTACTTC	CASSSTNSYEQYF
TRBJ1-1	TRBV18	-	-	TGTGCCAGCTCACACGGCGGCACTGAAGCTTTCTTT	CASSHGGTEAFF
TRBJ2-1	TRBV5-4	many	-	TGTGCCAGCAGCCTTAAACGGGGGTCCTACAATGAGCAGTTCTTC	CASSLKRGSYNEQFF
TRBJ1-2	TRBV5-1	-	TRBD1	TGCGCCAGCAGCTTGGAGGGACAGGATCAATATGGCTACACCTTC	CASSLEGQDQYGYTF
TRBJ2-7	TRBV4-2	-	-	TGTGCCAGCAGCCAAGGGCTGGGAGGTTACGAGCAGTACTTC	CASSQGLGGYEQYF
TRBJ2-2	TRBV7-3	-	-	TGTGCCAGCAGCAGCCTCTACACCGGGGAGCTGTTTTTT	CASSSLYTGELFF
TRBJ1-1	TRBV11-2	once	-	TGTGCCAGCAGCTTAGGCCGCACAGGGTCCACTGAAGCTTTCTTT	CASSLGRTGSTEAFF
TRBJ2-1	TRBV11-3	-	TRBD2	TGTGCCAGCAGCTTAGATCTGGGACTAGCGGGAGTATCTGAGCAGTTCTTC	CASSLDLGLAGVSEQFF
TRBJ2-1	TRBV7-2	-	TRBD2	TGTGCCAGCAGCTTAGCGGCTAGCGGGAGCTCCTACAATGAGCAGTTCTTC	CASSLAASGSSYNEQFF